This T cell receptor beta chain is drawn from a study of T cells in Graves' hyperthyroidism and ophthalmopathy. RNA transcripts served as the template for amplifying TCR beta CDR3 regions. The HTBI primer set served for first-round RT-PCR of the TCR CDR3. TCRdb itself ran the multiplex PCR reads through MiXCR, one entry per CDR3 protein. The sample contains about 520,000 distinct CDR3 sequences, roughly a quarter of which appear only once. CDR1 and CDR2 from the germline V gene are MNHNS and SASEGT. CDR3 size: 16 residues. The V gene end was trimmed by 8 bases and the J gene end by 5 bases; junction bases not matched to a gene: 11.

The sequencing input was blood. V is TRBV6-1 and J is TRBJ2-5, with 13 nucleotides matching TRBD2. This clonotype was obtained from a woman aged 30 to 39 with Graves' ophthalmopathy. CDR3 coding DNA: TGTGCCAGCCGGGAAGAACTAGCGGGAGGGTGGGAGACCCAGTACTTC. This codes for CASREELAGGWETQYF.